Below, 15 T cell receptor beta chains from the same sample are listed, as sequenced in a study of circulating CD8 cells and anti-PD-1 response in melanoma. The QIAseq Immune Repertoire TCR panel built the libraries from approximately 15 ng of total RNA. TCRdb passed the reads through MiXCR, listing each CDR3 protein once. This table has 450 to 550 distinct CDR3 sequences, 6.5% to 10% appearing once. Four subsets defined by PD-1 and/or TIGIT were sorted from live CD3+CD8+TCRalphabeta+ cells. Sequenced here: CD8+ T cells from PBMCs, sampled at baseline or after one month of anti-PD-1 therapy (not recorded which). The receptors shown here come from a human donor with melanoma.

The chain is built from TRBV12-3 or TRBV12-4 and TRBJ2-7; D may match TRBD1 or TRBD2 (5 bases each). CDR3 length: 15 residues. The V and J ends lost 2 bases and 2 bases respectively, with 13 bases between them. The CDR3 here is CASSLWDVIPYEQYF. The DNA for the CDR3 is TGTGCCAGCAGTTTATGGGACGTCATTCCCTACGAGCAGTACTTC.

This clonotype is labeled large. CDR3: CASSIRGTQYF. For the CDR3, the DNA is TGTGCCAGTAGTATTCGGGGGACCCAGTACTTC. The chain joins TRBV19 to TRBJ2-5, with D possibly TRBD2 on 5 matching bases. Germline CDR1 LNHDA, CDR2 SQIVND (reference sequence). CDR3 length: 11 residues. The ends were cut back, 3 bases at V and 7 bases at J, with 6 bases in the middle.

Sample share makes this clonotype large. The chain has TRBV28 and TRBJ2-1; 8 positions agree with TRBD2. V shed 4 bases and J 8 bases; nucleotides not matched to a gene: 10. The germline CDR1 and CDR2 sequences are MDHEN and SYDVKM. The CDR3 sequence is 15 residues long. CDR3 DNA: TGTGCCAGCAGTTCCCTTCGGGGGGGTCAAGATGAGCAGTTCTTC. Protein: CASSSLRGGQDEQFF.

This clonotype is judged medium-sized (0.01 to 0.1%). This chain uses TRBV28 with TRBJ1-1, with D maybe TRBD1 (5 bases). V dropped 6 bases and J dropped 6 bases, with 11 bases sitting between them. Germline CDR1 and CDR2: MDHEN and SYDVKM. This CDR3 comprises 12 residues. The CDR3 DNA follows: TGTGCCAGCAGGGGAGGGGCCCCTGAAGCTTTCTTT. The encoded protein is CASRGGAPEAFF.

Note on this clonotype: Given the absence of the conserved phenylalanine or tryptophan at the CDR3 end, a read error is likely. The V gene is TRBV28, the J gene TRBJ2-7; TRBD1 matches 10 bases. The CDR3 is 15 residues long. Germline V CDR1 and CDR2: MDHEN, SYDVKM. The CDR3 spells CATERTGGVSHEQYL. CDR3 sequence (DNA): TGTGCCACCGAACGGACAGGGGGGGTCTCCCACGAGCAGTACCTC.

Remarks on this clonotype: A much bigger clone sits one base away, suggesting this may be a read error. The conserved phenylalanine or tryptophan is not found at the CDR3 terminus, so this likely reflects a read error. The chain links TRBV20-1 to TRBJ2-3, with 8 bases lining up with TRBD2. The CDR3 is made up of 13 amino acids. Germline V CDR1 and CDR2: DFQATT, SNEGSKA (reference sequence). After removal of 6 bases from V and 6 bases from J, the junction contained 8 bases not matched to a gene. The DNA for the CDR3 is TGCAGTGCCAGGGGACTAGAGGCTGATACGCAGTATCTT. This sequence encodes CSARGLEADTQYL.

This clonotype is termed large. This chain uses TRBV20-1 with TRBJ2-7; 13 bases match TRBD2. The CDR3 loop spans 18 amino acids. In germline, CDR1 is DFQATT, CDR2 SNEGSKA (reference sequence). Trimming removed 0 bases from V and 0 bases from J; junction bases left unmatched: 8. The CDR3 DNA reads TGCAGTGCTAGAGATCCCACACTAGCGGGAGGGGACTCCTACGAGCAGTACTTC. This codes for CSARDPTLAGGDSYEQYF.

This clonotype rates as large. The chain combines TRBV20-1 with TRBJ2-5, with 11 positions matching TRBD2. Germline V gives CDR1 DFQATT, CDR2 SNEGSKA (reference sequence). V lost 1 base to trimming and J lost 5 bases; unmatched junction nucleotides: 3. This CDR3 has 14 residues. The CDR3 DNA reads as TGCAGTGCTAGAGGACTAGCGGGATTTGAGACCCAGTACTTC. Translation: CSARGLAGFETQYF.

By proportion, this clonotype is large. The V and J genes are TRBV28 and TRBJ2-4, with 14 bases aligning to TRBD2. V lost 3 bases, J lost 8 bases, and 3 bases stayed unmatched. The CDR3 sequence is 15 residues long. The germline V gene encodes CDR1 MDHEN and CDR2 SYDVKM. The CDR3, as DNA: TGTGCCAGCAGTTTTGGGACTAGCGGGGGAGACATTCAGTACTTC. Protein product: CASSFGTSGGDIQYF.

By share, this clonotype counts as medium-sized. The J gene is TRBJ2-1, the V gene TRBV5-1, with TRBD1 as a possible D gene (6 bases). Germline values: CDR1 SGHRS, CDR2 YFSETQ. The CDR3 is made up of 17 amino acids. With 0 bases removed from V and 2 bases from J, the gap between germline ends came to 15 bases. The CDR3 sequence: CASSLGYDRPPYNEQFF. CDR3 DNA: TGCGCCAGCAGCTTGGGTTATGACAGGCCACCCTACAATGAGCAGTTCTTC.

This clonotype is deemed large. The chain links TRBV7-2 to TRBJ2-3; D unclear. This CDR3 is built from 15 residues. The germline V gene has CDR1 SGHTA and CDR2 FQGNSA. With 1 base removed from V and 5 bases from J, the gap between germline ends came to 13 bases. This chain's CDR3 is CASSLGGIVIDTQYF. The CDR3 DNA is TGTGCCAGCAGCTTAGGAGGTATCGTGATAGATACGCAGTATTTT.

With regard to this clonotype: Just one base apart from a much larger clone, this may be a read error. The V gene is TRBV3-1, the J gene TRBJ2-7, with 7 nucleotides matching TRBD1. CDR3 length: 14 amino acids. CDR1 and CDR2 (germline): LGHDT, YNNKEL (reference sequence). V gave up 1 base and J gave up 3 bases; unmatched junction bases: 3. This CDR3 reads CASSQGAGGYEQYF. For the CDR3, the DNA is TGTGCCAGCAGCCAAGGGGCAGGGGGCTACGAGCAGTACTTC.

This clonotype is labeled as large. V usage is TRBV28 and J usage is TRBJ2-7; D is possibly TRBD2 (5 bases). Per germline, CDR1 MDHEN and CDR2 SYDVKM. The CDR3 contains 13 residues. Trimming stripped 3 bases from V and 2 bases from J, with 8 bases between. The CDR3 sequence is CASSFEGAYEQYF. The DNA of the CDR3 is TGTGCCAGCAGTTTCGAGGGCGCCTACGAGCAGTACTTC.

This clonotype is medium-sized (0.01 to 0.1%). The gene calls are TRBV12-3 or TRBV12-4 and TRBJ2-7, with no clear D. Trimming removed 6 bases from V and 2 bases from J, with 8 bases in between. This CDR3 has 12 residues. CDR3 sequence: CASSIAPYEQYF. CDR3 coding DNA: TGTGCCAGCAGCATAGCCCCCTACGAGCAGTACTTC.

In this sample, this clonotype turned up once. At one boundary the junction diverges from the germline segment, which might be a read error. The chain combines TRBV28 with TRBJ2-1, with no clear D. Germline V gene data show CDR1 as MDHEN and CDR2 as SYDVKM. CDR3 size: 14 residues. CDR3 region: CASIVADSYSEQSF. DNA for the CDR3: TGTGCCAGCATTGTGGCAGACTCCTACAGTGAGCAGTCATTC.